This TCR beta chain was sequenced during a study of T cell repertoires in cytomegalovirus infection. In the study overall: Recently identified HLA-C-restricted CMV epitopes and well-studied HLA-B-restricted CMV epitopes were used by the study. Both CMV infection and a matching HLA type were indicated by public TCR beta signatures. Study conclusions and caveats: Individuals carrying CMV plus the relevant HLA were identified by cumulative frequency of public TCR beta families. It was HLA-C-restricted CMV-specific TCR beta clonotypes that dominated the response ex vivo.

Comments on this clonotype: Its antigen is undetermined.

CDR3 length equals 15 residues. Trimming cost V 1 base and J 8 bases, with 15 bases left between them. In germline, CDR1 is SEHNR, CDR2 FQNEAQ (reference sequence). TCRdb reprocessed the reads with MiXCR, giving one entry per CDR3 protein. The sample lists fewer than 650,000 distinct CDR3 sequences, almost 40% occurring once. The source material was cultured PBMCs, sampled from culture after CMV antigen stimulation. The sequence derives from a human donor in good health (CMV status not recorded). Some clones in this sample may be carry-over from other donors' samples. V gene TRBV7-9 combines with J gene TRBJ2-1; D call uncertain. In DNA form, the CDR3 reads TGTGCCAGCAGCTTAGGTGACTTTGGGTGGGATGAGCAGTTCTTC. This codes for CASSLGDFGWDEQFF.